This passage covers 12 T cell receptor beta chains from one sample sequenced in a study of blood T cell repertoires in COVID-19. The method was immunoSEQ multiplex PCR; TCRdb's version includes in-frame clones alone and lacks a portion of them. Of around 260,000 clones listed, about 87% are singletons. Sequenced: peripheral blood. Source of these receptors: a woman between 65 and 79 years old with COVID-19, enrolled during active disease.

The chain uses TRBV30 and TRBJ2-7; TRBD1 matches at 7 bases. The CDR3 is 11 residues long. The germline CDR1 and CDR2 sequences are GTSNPN and SVGIG (reference sequence). The J segment lost 3 bases and the V segment lost 5 bases, leaving 1 base of the junction unmatched. Written as DNA, the CDR3 is TGTGCCTGGGGGACAGACTACGAGCAGTACTTC. Encoded protein: CAWGTDYEQYF.

The chain links TRBV18 to TRBJ1-1; no clear D gene. CDR1 and CDR2 from the germline V gene are KGHSH and LQKENI. CDR3 length: 13 amino acids. V was trimmed by 2 bases and J by 3 bases, leaving 7 bases between them. CDR3 coding DNA: TGTGCCAGCTCACCAGCGGCGGACACTGAAGCTTTCTTT. It is translated as CASSPAADTEAFF. The full variable domain, in which reference TRBV18 and TRBJ1-1 provide the parts outside the CDR3, is NAGVMQNPRHLVRRRGQEARLRCSPMKGHSHVYWYRQLPEEGLKFMVYLQKENIIDESGMPKERFSAEFPKEGPSILRIQQVVRGDSAAYFCASSPAADTEAFFGQGTRLTVV.

There are many counts of this clone. The genes are TRBV18 and TRBJ1-5; TRBD1 matches 11 bases. The CDR3 runs to 17 residues. The V segment lost 4 bases and the J segment 3 bases; nucleotides outside the gene matches: 8. Per the germline V gene, CDR1 is KGHSH and CDR2 is LQKENI. The CDR3 reads CASSQAEGQGVNQPQHF. CDR3 DNA: TGTGCCAGCTCACAAGCCGAGGGACAGGGGGTCAATCAGCCCCAGCATTTT.

V and J are TRBV28 and TRBJ1-6; TRBD1 agrees at 9 bases. This CDR3 is built from 15 residues. CDR1 is MDHEN, CDR2 SYDVKM, per germline. J was trimmed by 10 bases and V by 4 bases; bases with no gene match: 8. CDR3 in DNA: TGTGCCAGCAGTTACCGGGGACAGGGCCTATCACCCCTCCACTTT. It encodes CASSYRGQGLSPLHF.

The chain links TRBV4-2 to TRBJ2-3; 8 bases line up with TRBD2. CDR3 size: 15 residues. V gave up 5 bases and J gave up 5 bases; unmatched junction bases: 9. CDR1 LGHNA and CDR2 YNFKEQ come from the germline V gene. CDR3 coding DNA: TGTGCCAGCAGCAAACTTAGCGGGATGGGAGATACGCAGTATTTT. Its translation: CASSKLSGMGDTQYF.

This clone was found once. The chain carries TRBV14 and TRBJ1-2; D is unresolved. The CDR3 spans 14 residues. Per the germline V gene, CDR1 is SGHDN and CDR2 is FVKESK. Trimming cost V 5 bases and J 8 bases, with 18 bases left between them. The CDR3 sequence: CASSAEARGGGYTF. The CDR3 DNA is TGTGCCAGCAGCGCCGAGGCTCGGGGAGGCGGCTACACCTTC.

The chain is built from TRBV6-5 and TRBJ2-7; D gene uncertain. CDR3 length: 14 amino acids. V was clipped by 3 bases and J by 2 bases, with 11 bases between them. Germline V CDR1 and CDR2: MNHEY, SVGAGI. CDR3 amino acids: CASSYGLPAYEQYF. In DNA form, the CDR3 reads TGTGCCAGCAGTTATGGGCTCCCTGCCTACGAGCAGTACTTC.

Here the CDR3 DNA reads TGTGCCAGCAGCGCCGCAGGACTGGTGAATGAAAAACTGTTTTTT. This codes for CASSAAGLVNEKLFF. The genes are TRBV9 and TRBJ1-4; D is ambiguous. The CDR3 covers 15 residues. Between the trimmed V and J ends, which lost 3 bases and 5 bases, there was a span of 14 bases. The germline V gene has CDR1 SGDLS and CDR2 YYNGEE.

This sequence joins TRBV27 and TRBJ1-1, with 9 bases that match TRBD1. V lost 6 bases to trimming and J lost 3 bases; unmatched junction nucleotides: 8. Germline lookup yields CDR1 MNHEY and CDR2 SMNVEV (reference sequence). The CDR3 sequence is 15 residues long. In DNA form, the CDR3 reads TGTGCCAGCAGGAGACTACAGGGGGCCTACACTGAAGCTTTCTTT. Translation: CASRRLQGAYTEAFF.

The chain combines TRBV9 with TRBJ2-5; 8 bases map to TRBD2. The ends lost 4 bases at V and 2 bases at J; junction bases unmatched: 10. CDR3 size: 16 residues. Germline CDR1 SGDLS, CDR2 YYNGEE. CDR3 amino acids: CASSRRGASGQETQYF. The CDR3 region has the DNA TGTGCCAGCAGCAGACGTGGGGCTAGCGGGCAAGAGACCCAGTACTTC.

The chain combines TRBV6-6 with TRBJ1-5; D is perhaps TRBD1 (5 bases). V gave up 5 bases and J gave up 2 bases, with 13 bases separating them. CDR3 length equals 15 residues. Germline V gene data show CDR1 as MNHNY and CDR2 as SVGAGI (reference sequence). The CDR3: CASSRRQPGNQPQHF. As DNA, the CDR3 is TGTGCCAGCAGTCGACGACAGCCAGGCAATCAGCCCCAGCATTTT.

This rearrangement joins TRBV7-6 to TRBJ2-7, with 7 bases identical to TRBD2. The CDR3 is 19 amino acids. With 3 bases clipped from V and 1 base from J, the junction kept 18 bases outside the gene matches. The germline V gene encodes CDR1 SGHVS and CDR2 FNYEAQ. CDR3 DNA sequence: TGTGCCAGCAGCTTGGGGGTTTCCCAAGGGGCCGGGGGGTCCTACGAGCAGTACTTC. Translation gives CASSLGVSQGAGGSYEQYF.